The rows below give T cell receptor beta chains drawn from one sample of a study of Graves' ophthalmopathy and Graves' hyperthyroidism. TCRdb reanalysed the multiplex PCR reads using MiXCR and keeps one entry per CDR3 protein. The profile shows around 170,000 distinct CDR3 sequences, 30% to 45% of them singletons. The sequenced sample consisted of peripheral blood. These receptors were collected from a woman between 40 and 50 years old with Graves' ophthalmopathy. Both conserved end residues are part of each CDR3. A D gene is named only where the DNA matches it firmly. Clone size is given for some rows only: seen once, a few or many times, or a class if the clone is expanded.

.	TRBJ2-3	17	TRBV11-2	many	TGTGCCAGCAGCTTAGGATCAAGCGGATACTACACAGATACGCAGTATTTT	CASSLGSSGYYTDTQYF
TRBD2	TRBJ2-7	16	TRBV28	.	TGTGCCAGCAGTCCCCCGGGTAGGCGGGGGGACTACGAGCAGTACTTC	CASSPPGRRGDYEQYF
.	TRBJ1-6	15	TRBV12-3/TRBV12-4	.	TGTGCCAGCAGTTCAACGGACAGCCCAAATTCACCCCTCCACTTT	CASSSTDSPNSPLHF
.	TRBJ1-2	16	TRBV11-2	.	TGTGCCAGCAGCTCCCCTCACCAGGGCTCCATCTATGGCTACACCTTC	CASSSPHQGSIYGYTF
TRBD1	TRBJ1-5	15	TRBV12-3/TRBV12-4	many	TGTGCCAGCAGTTTACTCAAGGGGGCAGGACAGCCCCAGCATTTT	CASSLLKGAGQPQHF
TRBD1	TRBJ1-2	15	TRBV6-2/TRBV6-3	few	TGTGCCAGCAGTTACGTGGGACAGGAGGTATATGGCTACACCTTC	CASSYVGQEVYGYTF
.	TRBJ1-1	14	TRBV28	many	TGTGCCAGCCCCCCCGGGACGGTCAACACTGAAGCTTTCTTT	CASPPGTVNTEAFF
.	TRBJ1-2	14	TRBV28	.	TGTGCCAGCAGTTTGCGGGCAGGGAACTATGGCTACACCTTC	CASSLRAGNYGYTF
.	TRBJ2-2	15	TRBV19	many	TGTGCCAGTAGTATGAATTTCGACTCCACCGGGGAGCTGTTTTTT	CASSMNFDSTGELFF
.	TRBJ2-5	14	TRBV6-1	.	TGTGCCAGCAGAATAGATGCGAACCAAGAGACCCAGTACTTC	CASRIDANQETQYF
.	TRBJ2-5	16	TRBV7-2	.	TGTGCCAGCAGCCAAACCGGGACCCCAGGGACGGAGACCCAGTACTTC	CASSQTGTPGTETQYF
.	TRBJ1-2	14	TRBV12-3/TRBV12-4	many	TGTGCCAGCACCAAGAGCCAGGGTAGCCTTGGCTACACCTTC	CASTKSQGSLGYTF
.	TRBJ2-7	13	TRBV13	many	TGTGCCAGCAGCTCAAGGGGCCGGGGCGAGCAGTACTTC	CASSSRGRGEQYF
.	TRBJ2-7	15	TRBV15	many	TGTGCCACCAGCACAAACGCCAACCCGTACTACGAGCAGTACTTC	CATSTNANPYYEQYF
TRBD2	TRBJ2-2	13	TRBV10-1	few	TGCGCCAGCAGCGACCGGGGGGCCGGGGAGCTGTTTTTT	CASSDRGAGELFF
TRBD1	TRBJ2-7	15	TRBV7-6	.	TGTGCCAGCAGCGTATCCCTAGACAGGGACTACGAGCAGTACTTC	CASSVSLDRDYEQYF
.	TRBJ2-5	15	TRBV7-2	many	TGTGCCAGCAGCTTGAATTTAGGGGATGGAGAGACCCAGTACTTC	CASSLNLGDGETQYF
.	TRBJ2-7	14	TRBV7-9	many	TGTGCCAGCAGCTTAGATGGACGAGCCTACGAGCAGTACTTC	CASSLDGRAYEQYF
.	TRBJ2-7	15	TRBV27	.	TGTGCCAGCAGTGGCAGGGGTGCGAATCTCTACGAGCAGTACTTC	CASSGRGANLYEQYF
.	TRBJ1-1	15	TRBV6-2/TRBV6-3	.	TGTGCCAGCAGTACGCCGGGACCGCCGAACACTGAAGCTTTCTTT	CASSTPGPPNTEAFF
TRBD2	TRBJ2-2	15	TRBV20-1	many	TGCAGTGCTAGAGGGGCTCGGGAGGGAACCGGGGAGCTGTTTTTT	CSARGAREGTGELFF
TRBD1	TRBJ2-5	16	TRBV28	.	TGTGCCAGCAGTTCGCCCCAAAGGACAGGGAAGGAGACCCAGTACTTC	CASSSPQRTGKETQYF
TRBD1	TRBJ1-5	15	TRBV11-3	.	TGTGCCAGCAGCTCACGGGACAGCTACAATCAGCCCCAGCATTTT	CASSSRDSYNQPQHF
TRBD1	TRBJ1-1	14	TRBV3-1	many	TGTGCCAGCAGCCGGACAGGGGCCTGGACTGAAGCTTTCTTT	CASSRTGAWTEAFF
.	TRBJ1-1	13	TRBV19	.	TGTGCCAGCTCCCCCACACCGAACACTGAAGCTTTCTTT	CASSPTPNTEAFF
.	TRBJ2-7	15	TRBV28	many	TGTGCCAGCAGTTTTCCCCAGGGCGGTTTCAACGAGCAGTACTTC	CASSFPQGGFNEQYF
TRBD1	TRBJ1-5	16	TRBV12-3/TRBV12-4	.	TGTGCCAGCAGTTTAGAGGGCAGGGGGTTAGGTCAGCCCCAGCATTTT	CASSLEGRGLGQPQHF
.	TRBJ1-6	15	TRBV5-1	.	TGCGCCAGCAGCTTGGATTCAGTCGGACAGTCACCCCTCCACTTT	CASSLDSVGQSPLHF
TRBD1	TRBJ1-3	15	TRBV6-5	.	TGTGCCAGCAGTTACGGACAGGGAGCTGGAAACACCATATATTTT	CASSYGQGAGNTIYF
.	TRBJ2-7	15	TRBV7-2	few	TGTGCCAGCAGCCCCACGGCTGGGAAAAGGCTCGAGCAGTACTTC	CASSPTAGKRLEQYF
TRBD2	TRBJ2-7	18	TRBV7-2	.	TGTGCCAGCAGCTTAGCTGGGCTAGCGGGGGGCAATGCCTACGAGCAGTACTTC	CASSLAGLAGGNAYEQYF
.	TRBJ1-1	16	TRBV12-3/TRBV12-4	many	TGTGCCAGCAGTTGGGGGTGGGGAAGCATGAACACTGAAGCTTTCTTT	CASSWGWGSMNTEAFF
.	TRBJ1-6	13	TRBV18	many	TGTGCCAGCTCACCAGACTCGGCTTCACCCCTCCACTTT	CASSPDSASPLHF
.	TRBJ1-1	14	TRBV6-5	many	TGTGCCAGCAGATATAGGGGGGGGGGCACTGAAGCTTTCTTT	CASRYRGGGTEAFF
.	TRBJ1-1	12	TRBV12-3/TRBV12-4	few	TGTGCCAGCAGTTTAGGCCGGGTGAAAGCTTTCTTT	CASSLGRVKAFF
.	TRBJ1-3	11	TRBV12-3/TRBV12-4	.	TGTGCCAGTTACTCTGGAAACACCATATATTTT	CASYSGNTIYF
TRBD2	TRBJ2-2	16	TRBV29-1	.	TGCAGCGTGCGACTAGCTGGAGGCCCCAACACCGGGGAGCTGTTTTTT	CSVRLAGGPNTGELFF
TRBD1	TRBJ1-2	13	TRBV29-1	many	TGCAGCGTCCGAGGGACAGGGGGCTATGGCTACACCTTC	CSVRGTGGYGYTF
.	TRBJ2-7	15	TRBV6-2/TRBV6-3	once	TGTGCCAGCAGTTACTCCTGGACCTACTCCTACGAGCAGTACTTC	CASSYSWTYSYEQYF
.	TRBJ1-2	13	TRBV6-1	.	TGTGCCAGCAGTGGGCGGCAGGGAATGGGCTACACCTTC	CASSGRQGMGYTF
.	TRBJ2-7	18	TRBV6-2/TRBV6-3	.	TGTGCCAGCAGTTACTGGCGGGGCAGGACGAGTACTTCCTACGAGCAGTACTTC	CASSYWRGRTSTSYEQYF